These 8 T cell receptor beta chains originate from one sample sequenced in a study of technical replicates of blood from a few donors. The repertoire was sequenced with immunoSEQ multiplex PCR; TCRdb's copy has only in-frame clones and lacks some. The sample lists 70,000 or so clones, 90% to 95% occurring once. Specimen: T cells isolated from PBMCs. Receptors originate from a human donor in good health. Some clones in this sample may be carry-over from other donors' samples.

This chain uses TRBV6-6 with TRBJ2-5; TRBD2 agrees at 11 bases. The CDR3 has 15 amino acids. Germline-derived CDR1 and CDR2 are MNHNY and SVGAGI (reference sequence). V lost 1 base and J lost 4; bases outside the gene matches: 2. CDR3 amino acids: CASSYFSGRGETQYF. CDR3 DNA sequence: TGTGCCAGCAGTTACTTTAGCGGGAGGGGAGAGACCCAGTACTTC.

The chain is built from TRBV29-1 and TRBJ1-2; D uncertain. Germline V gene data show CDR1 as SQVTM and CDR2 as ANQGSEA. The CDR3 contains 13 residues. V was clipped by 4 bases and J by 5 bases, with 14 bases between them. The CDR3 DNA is TGCAGCGTTGGGGCCAGCTCCTCGTATGGCTACACCTTC. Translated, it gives CSVGASSSYGYTF.

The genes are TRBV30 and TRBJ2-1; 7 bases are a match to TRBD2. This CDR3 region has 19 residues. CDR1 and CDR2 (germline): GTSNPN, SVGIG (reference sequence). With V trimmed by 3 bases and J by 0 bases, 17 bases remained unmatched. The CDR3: CAWSLVPGWGGSSYNEQFF. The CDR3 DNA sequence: TGTGCCTGGAGCTTAGTCCCCGGTTGGGGCGGGAGCTCCTACAATGAGCAGTTCTTC.

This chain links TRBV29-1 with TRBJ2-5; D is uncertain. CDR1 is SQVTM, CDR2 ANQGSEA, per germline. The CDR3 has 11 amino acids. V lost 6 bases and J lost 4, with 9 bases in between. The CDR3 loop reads CSVWSGETQYF. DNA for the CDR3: TGCAGCGTCTGGAGTGGAGAGACCCAGTACTTC.

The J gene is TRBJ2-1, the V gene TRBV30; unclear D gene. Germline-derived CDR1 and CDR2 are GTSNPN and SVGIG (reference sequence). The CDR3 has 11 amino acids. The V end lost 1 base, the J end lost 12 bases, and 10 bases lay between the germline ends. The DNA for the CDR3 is TGTGCCTGGAGTGCGAGCAGGTTGCAGTTCTTC. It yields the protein CAWSASRLQFF.

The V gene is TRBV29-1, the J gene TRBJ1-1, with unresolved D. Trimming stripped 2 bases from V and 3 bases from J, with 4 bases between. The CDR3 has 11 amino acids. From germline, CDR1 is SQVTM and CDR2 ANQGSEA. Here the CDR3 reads CSVESYTEAFF. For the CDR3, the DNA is TGCAGCGTTGAATCTTACACTGAAGCTTTCTTT.

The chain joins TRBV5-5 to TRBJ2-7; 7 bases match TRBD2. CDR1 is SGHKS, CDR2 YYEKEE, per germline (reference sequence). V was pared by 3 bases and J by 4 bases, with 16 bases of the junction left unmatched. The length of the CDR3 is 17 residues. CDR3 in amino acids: CASSSGLLGGSRYEQYF. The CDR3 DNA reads TGTGCCAGCAGCTCGGGGTTACTAGGCGGGAGTCGGTACGAGCAGTACTTC.

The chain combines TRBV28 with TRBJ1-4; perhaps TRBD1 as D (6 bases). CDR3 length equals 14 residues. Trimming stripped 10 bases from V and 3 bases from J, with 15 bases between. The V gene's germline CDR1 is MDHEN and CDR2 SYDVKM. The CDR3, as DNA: TGTGCCACAGGGGAGTGGGCCGCTAATGAAAAACTGTTTTTT. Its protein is CATGEWAANEKLFF.